This T cell receptor beta chain was identified in a study of shared clonotypes between healthy human individuals. Method: immunoSEQ multiplex PCR; TCRdb's copy keeps in-frame clones and lacks some. The sample carries some 2.1 million clones, 85% to 95% recorded once. The V and J ends lost 4 bases and 3 bases, in that order; junction bases with no gene match: 3. The germline gives CDR1 SGHNT, CDR2 YENEEA. The CDR3 has 15 amino acids. Sequencing was performed on naive CD4+ T cells sorted from blood. As for subset: CD45RA+ positively selected. V gene TRBV11-3 combines with J gene TRBJ2-3, with TRBD1 identical over 11 bases. The TCR was taken from a man younger than 30 in good health. This CDR3 is CASSSGTGGTDTQYF. The CDR3 DNA follows: TGTGCCAGCAGCTCCGGGACAGGGGGGACAGATACGCAGTATTTT.